The clone carrying this T cell receptor beta chain came up many times. This record belongs to a study of T cell repertoires in cytomegalovirus infection. Study context: TCR beta signatures that were public indicated CMV infection and matching HLA type.

Looked up from germline, CDR1 is SGHVS and CDR2 is FQNEAQ. V lost 2 bases to trimming and J lost 2 bases, with 10 bases between them. CDR3 size: 14 residues. TCRdb processed the reads anew with MiXCR; each CDR3 protein has one entry. Seen here are about 490,000 distinct CDR3 sequences, 15% to 20% observed once, and the top ten hold 20% to 30%. V and J are TRBV7-8 and TRBJ2-7; weak D call: TRBD2 (5 bases). Sequenced: CD8+ T cells from PBMCs. This TCR derives from a human donor in good health (CMV status not recorded). Some clones in this sample may be carry-over from other donors' samples. The CDR3 loop is CASSLNGEAYEQYF. CDR3 sequence (DNA): TGTGCCAGCAGCTTAAACGGGGAAGCCTACGAGCAGTACTTC.